The next 24 T cell receptor beta chains were all read from a single sample in a study of Ad26.COV2.S vaccination and SARS-CoV-2 variants. Only in-frame clones appear in the TCRdb table, and some are missing; sequencing was by immunoSEQ multiplex PCR. The profile shows some 340,000 clones, around 83% of them singletons. Stated treatment: around 19 received Ad26.COV2.S at low or high dose, single or two shots; 5 received placebo; per-sample allocation not given. Repertoires come from day 63 after the first vaccine or placebo injection. This material consisted of peripheral blood, taken in a trial of Ad26.COV2.S vaccine versus placebo. These receptors were taken from a person between 18 and 65 years old who received the Ad26.COV2.S COVID-19 vaccine or a placebo.

The J gene is TRBJ2-7, the V gene TRBV7-2, with 8 bases matching TRBD1. Per the germline V gene, CDR1 is SGHTA and CDR2 is FQGNSA. V trimming: 4 bases; J trimming: 3 bases; junction bases outside the gene matches: 5. This CDR3 is built from 14 residues. CDR3 region: CASSSDRGYYEQYF. The CDR3 nucleotides read TGTGCCAGCAGCTCCGACAGGGGCTACTACGAGCAGTACTTC. Filled out from reference TRBV7-2 and TRBJ2-7, the complete variable domain reads GAGVSQSPSNKVTEKGKDVELRCDPISGHTALYWYRQSLGQGLEFLIYFQGNSAPDKSGLPSDRFSAERTGGSVSTLTIQRTQQEDSAVYLCASSSDRGYYEQYFGPGTRLTVT.

The rearrangement joins TRBV19 to TRBJ1-2, with D tentatively TRBD1 (6 bases). The CDR3 runs to 15 residues. Germline V gene data show CDR1 as LNHDA and CDR2 as SQIVND (reference sequence). The V and J ends lost 6 bases and 2 bases respectively, with 16 bases between them. The CDR3 here is CASRFDTTGNYGYTF. The CDR3 nucleotides are TGTGCCAGTAGATTTGACACGACAGGAAACTATGGCTACACCTTC.

J is TRBJ1-2 and V is TRBV7-2, with unresolved D. The V end was cut by 5 bases, the J end by 11 bases, with 15 bases between. This CDR3 has 12 amino acids. The V gene's germline CDR1 is SGHTA and CDR2 FQGNSA. CDR3 bases: TGTGCCAGCAGCCGCGGGGAAGTAGGTTACACCTTC. Residues: CASSRGEVGYTF.

The chain has TRBV4-3 and TRBJ2-1, with 8 bases that match TRBD2. The ends lost 0 bases at V and 4 bases at J; junction bases unmatched: 5. This CDR3 has 16 residues. Germline-derived CDR1 and CDR2 are LGHNA and YSLEER. The CDR3 nucleotides read TGCGCCAGCAGCCAAGATTTAGCGGGGAATTACAATGAGCAGTTCTTC. Translating it yields CASSQDLAGNYNEQFF.

The chain couples TRBV9 to TRBJ1-5; TRBD1 might be the D (5 bases). Germline CDR1 and CDR2: SGDLS and YYNGEE. The CDR3 sequence is 15 residues long. The V gene lost 0 bases and the J gene lost 3 bases, with 10 bases spanning the gap. Here the CDR3 reads CASSVEGSHNQPQHF. CDR3 bases: TGTGCCAGCAGCGTAGAGGGGTCCCACAATCAGCCCCAGCATTTT.

The chain carries TRBV5-1 and TRBJ2-7, with TRBD2 identical over 8 bases. This CDR3 has 16 amino acids. Germline V lookup: CDR1 SGHRS, CDR2 YFSETQ. J was trimmed by 3 bases and V by 0 bases; bases with no gene match: 8. In DNA, the CDR3 is TGCGCCAGCAGCTTGGATTTAACTAGCGGATTCTACGAGCAGTACTTC. This codes for CASSLDLTSGFYEQYF.

A word on this clone: Germline and junction disagree at one end, which may indicate a read error. The chain links TRBV6-5 to TRBJ2-7; TRBD1 aligns across 7 bases. Germline-derived CDR1 and CDR2 are MNHEY and SVGAGI. CDR3 length equals 14 residues. CDR3 sequence (DNA): TGTGCCAGCCAACTCTCCGGGACAGCTCGTTCCCGTGAATTC. Translating it yields CASQLSGTARSREF.

This clone was picked up one time. This chain uses TRBV29-1 with TRBJ2-5; D possibly matches TRBD1 or TRBD2 (6 bases each). V lost 2 bases to trimming and J lost 4 bases, with 20 bases between them. Per germline, CDR1 SQVTM and CDR2 ANQGSEA. The CDR3 has 16 amino acids. The CDR3 DNA reads as TGCAGCGTTGAACCCTGGGGGCGGGGACTTCCAGAGACCCAGTACTTC. It is translated as CSVEPWGRGLPETQYF.

The chain is built from TRBV14 and TRBJ2-7; perhaps D is TRBD1 or TRBD2 (5 bases each). This CDR3 comprises 16 residues. The V and J ends lost 5 bases and 4 bases respectively, with 21 bases between them. CDR1 SGHDN and CDR2 FVKESK come from the germline V gene. The DNA of the CDR3 is TGTGCCAGCAGCGAACTCGGGACCCGCGGAAGGTACGAGCAGTACTTC. Its protein is CASSELGTRGRYEQYF.

The chain is built from TRBV7-2 and TRBJ2-3; 16 nucleotides align to TRBD2. In germline, CDR1 is SGHTA, CDR2 FQGNSA. The V gene end was trimmed by 5 bases and the J gene end by 1 base; junction bases not matched to a gene: 6. This CDR3 contains 18 residues. CDR3 sequence reads: CASSRGGTSGGGTDTQYF. The CDR3 DNA is TGTGCCAGCAGCCGGGGAGGGACTAGCGGGGGGGGCACAGATACGCAGTATTTT. The whole variable domain, remainder taken from reference TRBV7-2 and TRBJ2-3, is GAGVSQSPSNKVTEKGKDVELRCDPISGHTALYWYRQSLGQGLEFLIYFQGNSAPDKSGLPSDRFSAERTGGSVSTLTIQRTQQEDSAVYLCASSRGGTSGGGTDTQYFGPGTRLTVL.

This rearrangement joins TRBV19 to TRBJ2-6; D is unclear. Germline CDR1 is LNHDA and CDR2 is SQIVND (reference sequence). V was cut by 10 bases and J by 2 bases, with 15 bases left in between. The CDR3 is 15 amino acids. The CDR3 nucleotides are TGTGCCACCGCGACCCTACTCCCTGGGGCCAACGTCCTGACTTTC. Its translation: CATATLLPGANVLTF.

The sample holds one count of this clone. J is TRBJ2-1 and V is TRBV7-2; 9 positions match TRBD1. Germline lookup yields CDR1 SGHTA and CDR2 FQGNSA. CDR3 size: 16 residues. With V trimmed by 3 bases and J by 7 bases, 10 bases remained unmatched. For the CDR3, the DNA is TGTGCCAGCAGCTTCTACAGGGGGCTCTCGGATAATGAGCAGTTCTTC. It specifies CASSFYRGLSDNEQFF.

The rearrangement uses TRBV29-1 and TRBJ1-1; D ambiguous. The V gene's germline CDR1 is SQVTM and CDR2 ANQGSEA. V gave up 6 bases and J gave up 5 bases, with 16 bases separating them. This CDR3 is 13 amino acids long. The CDR3 loop reads CSVTVEMGTEAFF. In nucleotides, the CDR3 is TGCAGCGTCACGGTCGAGATGGGGACTGAAGCTTTCTTT.

V is TRBV5-1 and J is TRBJ2-3; 7 bases agree with TRBD1. The CDR3 runs 11 residues. CDR1 and CDR2 (germline): SGHRS, YFSETQ. Trimming took 4 bases from V and 9 from J; bases not matched to a gene: 2. CDR3: CASSEGATQYF. In DNA form, the CDR3 reads TGCGCCAGCAGCGAGGGGGCAACGCAGTATTTT.

The chain links TRBV19 to TRBJ1-5; D gene ambiguous. With 2 bases removed from V and 10 bases from J, the gap between germline ends came to 12 bases. Germline loops: CDR1 LNHDA, CDR2 SQIVND (reference sequence). There are 13 residues in the CDR3. CDR3 protein: CASSITLSQPQHF. CDR3 in DNA: TGTGCCAGTAGTATAACCCTCAGCCAACCCCAGCATTTT.

This clone has a single count. The rearrangement links TRBV18 to TRBJ2-2; D unclear. The V end was cut by 2 bases, the J end by 4 bases, with 17 bases between. Germline V CDR1 and CDR2: KGHSH, LQKENI. The CDR3 contains 17 residues. The CDR3 DNA is TGTGCCAGCTCACCAAACGAAAGGGTCGCGTCCACCGGGGAGCTGTTTTTT. This gives the protein CASSPNERVASTGELFF.

The J gene is TRBJ1-5, the V gene TRBV6-6, with TRBD1 matching over 8 bases. Germline V lookup: CDR1 MNHNY, CDR2 SVGAGI (reference sequence). The CDR3 is 14 residues long. With V trimmed by 6 bases and J by 2 bases, 3 bases remained unmatched. This CDR3 is CASRPDRGNQPQHF. DNA for the CDR3: TGTGCCAGCAGACCGGACAGGGGCAATCAGCCCCAGCATTTT.

The chain has TRBV6-6 and TRBJ2-2; D is possibly TRBD1 or TRBD2 (6 bases each). In germline, CDR1 is MNHNY, CDR2 SVGAGI (reference sequence). V lost 5 bases, J lost 4 bases, and 23 bases lay in between. The CDR3 spans 18 residues. The chain's CDR3 is CASSLRSWGAVITGELFF. CDR3 sequence (DNA): TGTGCCAGCAGTCTCCGTTCGTGGGGGGCAGTTATCACCGGGGAGCTGTTTTTT.

The chain employs TRBV6-5 and TRBJ1-1, with TRBD1 matching over 9 bases. From germline, CDR1 is MNHEY and CDR2 SVGAGI. This CDR3 spans 12 amino acids. The J segment lost 11 bases and the V segment lost 6 bases, leaving 7 bases of the junction unmatched. CDR3 sequence reads: CASRKQGAQAFF. The DNA for the CDR3 is TGTGCCAGCAGGAAACAGGGGGCGCAGGCTTTCTTT.

The V gene is TRBV21-1, the J gene TRBJ1-2. TRBV21-1 is annotated as a pseudogene. This CDR3 has 15 residues. In DNA form, the CDR3 reads TGTGCCAGCAGCAAAGAGGGGGGGACAAACTATGGCTACACCTTC. Amino acid sequence: CASSKEGGTNYGYTF.

The rearrangement uses TRBV7-3 and TRBJ2-3; 8 bases match TRBD2. Germline values: CDR1 SGHTA, CDR2 FQGTGA. CDR3 length: 14 amino acids. V trimming: 5 bases; J trimming: 5 bases; junction bases outside the gene matches: 6. The CDR3 DNA reads as TGTGCCAGCAGCCCCGGACTAGCTGGAGATACGCAGTATTTT. This codes for CASSPGLAGDTQYF.

This rearrangement joins TRBV18 to TRBJ2-3, with 7 bases aligning to TRBD2. This CDR3 is 17 amino acids long. J gave up 2 bases and V 0 bases, and 8 bases lay outside the gene matches. Germline V gene sequence: CDR1 KGHSH, CDR2 LQKENI. The CDR3 reads CASSPPGRRGTTDTQYF. DNA for the CDR3: TGTGCCAGCTCACCACCCGGGAGGCGGGGCACCACAGATACGCAGTATTTT.

The V gene is TRBV6-5, the J gene TRBJ1-2, with D perhaps matching TRBD1 (5 bases). Germline V gene sequence: CDR1 MNHEY, CDR2 SVGAGI. This CDR3 contains 14 residues. Trimming pared 9 bases from V and 8 bases from J, leaving 22 bases between. The CDR3 sequence is CASAYRGKGVGYTF. CDR3 nucleotides: TGTGCCAGTGCCTATAGGGGAAAGGGAGTCGGCTACACCTTC.

This clone was picked up one time. This chain joins TRBV25-1 and TRBJ1-4; D gene uncertain. The germline CDR1 and CDR2 sequences are MGHDK and SYGVNS. Trimming left V 5 bases short and J 7 bases short, with 5 bases between. This CDR3 is 11 amino acids long. The CDR3 here is CASSLREKLFF. In nucleotides, the CDR3 is TGTGCCAGCAGTTTACGTGAAAAACTGTTTTTT.